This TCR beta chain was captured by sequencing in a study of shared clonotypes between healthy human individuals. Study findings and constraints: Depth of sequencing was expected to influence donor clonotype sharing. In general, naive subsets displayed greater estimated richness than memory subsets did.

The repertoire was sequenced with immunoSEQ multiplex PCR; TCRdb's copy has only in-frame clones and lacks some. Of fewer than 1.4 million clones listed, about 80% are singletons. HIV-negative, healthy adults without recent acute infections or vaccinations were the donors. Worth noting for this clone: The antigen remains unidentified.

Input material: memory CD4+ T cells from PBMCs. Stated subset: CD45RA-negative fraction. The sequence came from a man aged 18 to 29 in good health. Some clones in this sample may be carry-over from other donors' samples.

The CDR3 DNA reads as TGCGCCAGCAGCCAGTATGGGGGTTCGGTAGCGGGAGACCGACCCGACGAGCAGTACTTC. Its protein is CASSQYGGSVAGDRPDEQYF. The rearrangement links TRBV5-1 to TRBJ2-7; TRBD2 aligns across 9 bases. The V gene end was trimmed by 4 bases and the J gene end by 5 bases; junction bases not matched to a gene: 25. Germline CDR1 SGHRS, CDR2 YFSETQ. The length of the CDR3 is 20 residues. Full variable domain (outside the CDR3, taken from reference TRBV5-1 and TRBJ2-7): KAGVTQTPRYLIKTRGQQVTLSCSPISGHRSVSWYQQTPGQGLQFLFEYFSETQRNKGNFPGRFSGRQFSNSRSEMNVSTLELGDSALYLCASSQYGGSVAGDRPDEQYFGPGTRLTVT.